Listed here are 10 T cell receptor beta chains from one sample, sequenced in a study of T cells in women clearing cervical HPV infection. Assay: immunoSEQ multiplex PCR; the TCRdb copy retains only in-frame clones and omits some. This sample's clone table lists tens of thousands of clones. The sample consisted of blood buffy coat. All receptors derive from a woman aged 18 to 75 with a cervical HPV16 infection that either progressed to CIN3+ or cleared (not recorded which).

Comment on this clone: The sequence runs out 3 residues before the end of the CDR3; the remainder is reconstructed from the germline J gene. V and J are TRBV19 and TRBJ2-1; D possibly corresponds to TRBD1 (6 bases). The germline CDR1 and CDR2 sequences are LNHDA and SQIVND (reference sequence). V was clipped by 4 bases and J by 4 bases, with 14 bases between them. CDR3 size: 15 residues. CDR3 region: CASSKGDTGYNEQFF. The sequenced part of the CDR3 DNA is TGTGCCAGTAGTAAGGGGGATACCGGTTACAATGAG. The whole variable domain, remainder taken from reference TRBV19 and TRBJ2-1, is DGGITQSPKYLFRKEGQNVTLSCEQNLNHDAMYWYRQDPGQGLRLIYYSQIVNDFQKGDIAEGYSVSREKKESFPLTVTSAQKNPTAFYLCASSKGDTGYNEQFFGPGTRLTVL.

To note about this clone: The DNA ends 3 residues before the CDR3 does, and the rest of the CDR3 is filled in from the germline J gene. The chain links TRBV7-9 to TRBJ1-6; D is unresolved. The CDR3 runs 15 residues. The germline gives CDR1 SEHNR, CDR2 FQNEAQ (reference sequence). Trimming cost V 5 bases and J 7 bases, with 15 bases left between them. The CDR3 protein is CASSPRGTSNSPLHF. The CDR3 bases that were read are TGTGCCAGCAGCCCCCGCGGTACGTCAAATTCACCC.

As concerns this clone: The read falls 3 residues short of the CDR3 end, and the missing part is taken from the germline J gene. The chain recombines TRBV7-6 with TRBJ2-1; a possible D gene is TRBD2 (6 bases). The CDR3 is 14 amino acids. V was trimmed by 1 base and J by 5 bases, leaving 9 bases between them. Germline CDR1 reads SGHVS; CDR2 reads FNYEAQ. The chain's CDR3 is CASSLVGGDNEQFF. CDR3 DNA (partial): TGTGCCAGCAGCTTAGTAGGAGGGGACAATGAG.

Of note for this clone: The CDR3 end lies 3 residues beyond the end of the read and is filled in from the germline J gene. V and J are TRBV12-3 or TRBV12-4 and TRBJ1-2; D ambiguous. V shed 8 bases and J shed 5 bases, with 12 bases lying between them. CDR3 length: 12 residues. Incomplete CDR3 DNA: TGTGCCAGCGCCCCAGGCGGGTATGGC. It specifies CASAPGGYG. The whole CDR3 is CASAPGGYGYTF.

Comments on this clone: The read ends 3 residues before the CDR3 terminus; that terminus is restored from the germline J gene. This rearrangement joins TRBV20-1 to TRBJ2-7, with 10 bases matching TRBD2. Germline CDR1 reads DFQATT; CDR2 reads SNEGSKA (reference sequence). Trimming removed 0 bases from V and 3 bases from J; junction bases left unmatched: 5. This CDR3 is 15 amino acids long. The CDR3 loop reads CSAREPGLANYEQYF. Incomplete CDR3 DNA: TGCAGTGCTAGAGAACCGGGACTAGCGAACTACGAG.

The CDR3 loop is CASSELRTGAGRNEQFF. The CDR3 DNA, read in part, is TGCGCCAGCAGTGAACTAAGGACAGGGGCAGGACGCAATGAG. V gene TRBV10-2 combines with J gene TRBJ2-1; 9 bases line up with TRBD1. The read terminates 3 residues before the CDR3 end, so the remaining end is supplied by the germline J gene. V shed 3 bases, J shed 6 bases, and the junction held 12 bases outside the gene matches. Germline V gene sequence: CDR1 WSHSY, CDR2 SAAADI. CDR3 length equals 17 residues.

As regards this clone: The read gets to within 3 residues of the CDR3 end, and the germline J gene fills in the rest. The chain recombines TRBV7-9 with TRBJ1-1; D not certain. Trimming stripped 5 bases from V and 3 bases from J, with 10 bases between. The CDR3 spans 13 residues. CDR1 and CDR2 (germline): SEHNR, FQNEAQ (reference sequence). CDR3 bases read: TGTGCCAGCAGCCCGTTGGCGGACACTGAA. Translation gives CASSPLADTE. The full CDR3 is CASSPLADTEAFF. The complete variable domain, with remaining parts taken from reference TRBV7-9 and TRBJ1-1, reads DTGVSQNPRHKITKRGQNVTFRCDPISEHNRLYWYRQTLGQGPEFLTYFQNEAQLEKSRLLSDRFSAERPKGSFSTLEIQRTEQGDSAMYLCASSPLADTEAFFGQGTRLTVV.

Details on this clone: The read finishes 3 residues shy of the CDR3 end, and the germline J gene is used to complete it. V gene TRBV7-3 combines with J gene TRBJ1-2; TRBD1 matches at 9 bases. CDR1 SGHTA and CDR2 FQGTGA come from the germline V gene. CDR3 length equals 13 residues. The V gene end was trimmed by 4 bases and the J gene end by 4 bases; junction bases not matched to a gene: 1. This CDR3 is CASSSGQGYGYTF. The sequenced part of the CDR3 DNA is TGTGCCAGCAGCTCGGGACAGGGCTATGGC.

Worth noting for this clone: The CDR3 goes on 3 residues after the read ends, and that part is filled in from the germline J gene. The chain employs TRBV11-2 and TRBJ2-5; 7 bases align to TRBD1. The V segment lost 1 base and the J segment 4 bases; nucleotides outside the gene matches: 6. From germline, CDR1 is SGHAT and CDR2 FQNNGV. This CDR3 region has 15 residues. CDR3 amino acids: CASSLGRDSTETQYF. The part of the CDR3 DNA that was read is TGTGCCAGCAGCTTAGGCCGGGACAGTACAGAGACC.

With regard to this clone: The sequenced fragment ends 3 residues before the CDR3 boundary, so the rest is inferred from the germline J gene. The chain links TRBV20-1 to TRBJ2-3; D is perhaps TRBD1 (5 bases). Deletions cut 0 bases from V and 6 bases from J, with 16 bases between. The CDR3 has 15 amino acids. Germline values: CDR1 DFQATT, CDR2 SNEGSKA (reference sequence). The sequenced CDR3 bases are TGCAGTGCTAGAGATTTAGGGGTGGCCCGCGATACG. It yields the protein CSARDLGVARDT. The entire CDR3 protein reads CSARDLGVARDTQYF.